This TCR beta chain is from a study of neurological immune-mediated disorders. The unsorted libraries were made from 2 million PBMCs kept at -80 C. This clonotype occurred a few times. Its antigen remains unknown. Whole-study results and caveats: Neither clinical nor MRI features were associated with the multiple sclerosis repertoire cluster. HTLV-1-associated myelopathy displayed the greatest TCR clonal expansion, and multiple sclerosis exhibited the smallest, lower than that of healthy controls.

Over 160 million TCR-beta sequences from 15-18 subjects came out of each sequencing run. Using its own MiXCR run on the 5' RACE reads, TCRdb lists one record per CDR3 protein. The sample has about 120,000 distinct CDR3 sequences, about 3.2% seen once. Germline V CDR1 and CDR2: MNHEY, SVGEGT. The CDR3 loop spans 13 amino acids. V was trimmed by 6 bases and J by 5 bases, leaving 11 bases between them. Sequenced material: PBMCs. V is TRBV6-2 or TRBV6-3 and J is TRBJ1-5, with unresolved D. The receptor was derived from a woman aged 25 to 39 with multiple sclerosis. For the CDR3, the DNA is TGTGCCAGCAGGCACCCAGGCGATCAGCCCCAGCATTTT. This encodes CASRHPGDQPQHF.